The T cell receptor beta chain described here comes from a study of blood T cell repertoires in COVID-19. Using immunoSEQ multiplex PCR, the repertoire was profiled, and TCRdb retains in-frame clones only, with some absent. Of 160,000 or so clones listed, approximately 90% are singletons. This sequence was found in a woman in her fifties or sixties with acute or convalescent COVID-19. Source material: peripheral blood.

The CDR3 reads CASSLRTANTEAFF. In DNA form, the CDR3 reads TGTGCCAGCTCACTACGGACAGCGAACACTGAAGCTTTCTTT. The chain carries TRBV18 and TRBJ1-1; D is perhaps TRBD1 (6 bases). V gave up 4 bases and J gave up 1 base, with 10 bases separating them. This CDR3 contains 14 residues. The germline V gene encodes CDR1 KGHSH and CDR2 LQKENI. Supplemented by reference TRBV18 and TRBJ1-1, the full variable domain reads NAGVMQNPRHLVRRRGQEARLRCSPMKGHSHVYWYRQLPEEGLKFMVYLQKENIIDESGMPKERFSAEFPKEGPSILRIQQVVRGDSAAYFCASSLRTANTEAFFGQGTRLTVV.